The sequence of this T cell receptor beta chain was determined in a study of cytomegalovirus exposure and HLA in healthy donors. Turning to the study itself: There were 350 to 450 genotyped donors. Of these, about 80% fell in the genetic ancestry cluster associated with self-reported Caucasian donors. Study-wide results and limits: From TCR beta sequences, most subjects' HLA-A and HLA-B alleles were reportedly predicted accurately.

The PCR employed 60 Vbeta primers together with 13 Jbeta primers. TCRdb's copy holds only in-frame clones and misses some; the assay was immunoSEQ multiplex PCR. Recorded for this sample: over 100,000 clones. As for this clone: The antigen is not known.

The germline gives CDR1 MNHEY, CDR2 SMNVEV (reference sequence). The V gene lost 5 bases and the J gene lost 4 bases, with 11 bases spanning the gap. The length of the CDR3 is 13 residues. Sequencing was done on a sample of PBMCs. The chain links TRBV27 to TRBJ1-1; D is uncertain. This receptor was obtained from a man aged 25-45 years in good health and CMV-seronegative. The CDR3 region has the DNA TGTGCCAGCAGTCGCACTCTGTTCACTGAAGCTTTCTTT. It encodes CASSRTLFTEAFF.